This is a list of T cell receptor beta chains from one sample in a study of T cells expressing NK-cell markers. TCRdb reprocessed the 5' RACE reads and keeps a single row for each CDR3 protein, giving no DNA. This sample's table has 200,000 to 300,000 distinct CDR3 sequences. Sequenced material: blood T cells: a sorted CD56 or NKG2C T cell subset, CD4+ or CD8+ T cells, or bulk PBMC T cells (not recorded which). The origin of the receptors is a man aged 18-30 years in good health. The CDR3 runs from the conserved cysteine through the conserved F or W.

J	V	CDR3
TRBJ2-1	TRBV2	CASSNTGLAGFEQFF
TRBJ1-3	TRBV20-1	CSASPDSVSGNTIYF
TRBJ1-6	TRBV5-1	CASSFEGRDNSPLHF
TRBJ2-2	TRBV4-3	CASSQDRGSRTGELFF
TRBJ2-7	TRBV29-1	CSGGQAYEQYF
TRBJ2-3	TRBV7-9	CASSLGATSGTDTQYF
TRBJ2-3	TRBV19	CASNTRYRGTTDTQYF
TRBJ2-7	TRBV30	CAWGRGRGRLAGEQYF
TRBJ2-3	TRBV6-5	CASSSIKGGPAGLDTQYF
TRBJ1-1	TRBV20-1	CSAPTRLNTEAFF
TRBJ2-7	TRBV3-1	CASSLREYEQYF
TRBJ2-7	TRBV12-5	CASAAGAPYEQYF
TRBJ2-3	TRBV9	CASSFRPGTGVTDTQYF
TRBJ2-3	TRBV7-8	CASSLIQLASTDTQYF
TRBJ2-1	TRBV29-1	CSVEEVGTRPHNEQFF
TRBJ1-3	TRBV7-8	CASSLAGGSAGNTIYF
TRBJ2-3	TRBV7-3	CASSLMSGVPDTQYF
TRBJ1-1	TRBV28	CASSRPTGVNTEAFF
TRBJ1-1	TRBV27	CASSLFRGTEAFF
TRBJ1-1	TRBV2	CASTTHTEAFF
TRBJ2-2	TRBV7-2	CASSYDHLNTGELFF
TRBJ2-5	TRBV14	CASSQERTSGSVTQYF
TRBJ2-1	TRBV20-1	CSAPISSYNEQFF
TRBJ1-5	TRBV28	CASSAPNQPQHF
TRBJ2-1	TRBV5-1	CASISGSMDNEQFF
TRBJ2-3	TRBV29-1	CSTRSGTDTQYF
TRBJ1-5	TRBV29-1	CSVVSTAEGQPQHF
TRBJ1-5	TRBV6-1	CASSPRRIGSNQPQHF
TRBJ1-4	TRBV7-2	CASSLVHGTRGEKLFF
TRBJ2-2	TRBV30	CAWTPRTGGWTGELFF
TRBJ2-6	TRBV27	CASSTYRDLTGANVLTF
TRBJ1-6	TRBV27	CASSLKGPINSPLHF
TRBJ2-1	TRBV24-1	CATSEGTSVHEQFF
TRBJ1-2	TRBV29-1	CSVDLTVQGRYGYTF
TRBJ2-3	TRBV7-2	CASSSDGLLTDTQYF
TRBJ2-2	TRBV28	CASRIVGVRNTGELFF
TRBJ2-7	TRBV7-6	CASSLVTSGRADRDEQYF
TRBJ2-3	TRBV15	CATSRGGFWRADTQYF
TRBJ2-1	TRBV12-3/TRBV12-4	CASSLQGALNEQFF
TRBJ2-7	TRBV3-1	CASSRPGRFYEQYF
TRBJ2-1	TRBV27	CASSLSRDSYNEQFF
TRBJ2-5	TRBV25-1	CASSDSGRGETQYF
TRBJ2-5	TRBV12-3/TRBV12-4	CASSHRGRETQYF